The sequence of this TCR beta chain was determined in a study of lymphopenia after photon versus proton radiotherapy. General study results and limits: In patients who died, overall survival fell as post-nadir TCR diversity dropped more. Under photons, naive T cells and diversity fell while effector/memory populations rose. Oligoclonal CD8+ Temra expansion after nadir drove photon patients' diversity drop.

Turning to this clone: What it binds is not known.

The assay was immunoSEQ multiplex PCR, and TCRdb's table has in-frame clones only and misses some. The sample contains roughly 76,000 clones, just under 95% of which appear only once. The specimen was peripheral blood, collected from a patient treated with photon-based radiotherapy. This receptor was obtained from a woman between 40 and 55 years old with cholangiocarcinoma.

The CDR3, as DNA: TGTGCCAGCAGACCTAGCGGGAGGGCGAATGAGCAGTTCTTC. Its translation: CASRPSGRANEQFF. The rearrangement joins TRBV27 to TRBJ2-1; 12 nucleotides match TRBD2. Germline-derived CDR1 and CDR2 are MNHEY and SMNVEV (reference sequence). V gave up 6 bases and J gave up 7 bases; unmatched junction bases: 4. The length of the CDR3 is 14 residues.